This TCR beta chain emerged from a study of T cell repertoires in cytomegalovirus infection. Study background: Public TCR beta signatures indicated both CMV infection and matching HLA type. Points from the study as a whole: Carriers of CMV plus the relevant HLA were identified by cumulative public TCR beta family frequency. The response measured ex vivo was dominated by TCR beta clonotypes (HLA-C-restricted and CMV-specific).

TCRdb re-derived calls from the reads in MiXCR, one entry per CDR3 protein. The sample consists of about 180,000 distinct CDR3 sequences, roughly an eighth of them appearing once. Germline V CDR1 and CDR2: SGHNT, YYREEE (reference sequence). The V gene lost 2 bases and the J gene lost 2 bases, with 13 bases spanning the gap. This CDR3 has 16 residues. This clonotype occurred many times. No antigen is known for it. The receptor was derived from a human donor in good health (CMV status not recorded). Some clones in this sample may be carry-over from other donors' samples. Sequenced: PBMCs. The chain carries TRBV5-4 and TRBJ1-4, with D unclear. CDR3 sequence (DNA): TGTGCCAGCAGCTTAGGACCCCGGGCCACTAATGAAAAACTGTTTTTT. Amino acids: CASSLGPRATNEKLFF.